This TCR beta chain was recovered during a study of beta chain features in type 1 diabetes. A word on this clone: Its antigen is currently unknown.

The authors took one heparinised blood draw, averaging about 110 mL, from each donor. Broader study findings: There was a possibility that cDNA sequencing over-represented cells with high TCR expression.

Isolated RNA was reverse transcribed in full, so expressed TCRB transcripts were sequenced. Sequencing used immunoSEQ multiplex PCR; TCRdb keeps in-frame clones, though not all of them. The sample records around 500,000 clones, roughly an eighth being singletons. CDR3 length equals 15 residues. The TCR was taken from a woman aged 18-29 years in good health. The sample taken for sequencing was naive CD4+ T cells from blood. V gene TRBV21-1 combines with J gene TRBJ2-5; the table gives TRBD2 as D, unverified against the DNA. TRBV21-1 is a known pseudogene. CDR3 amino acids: CASSTLVGDQETQYF. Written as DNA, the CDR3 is TGTGCCAGCAGCACCCTCGTCGGAGACCAAGAGACCCAGTACTTC.